This is a list of T cell receptor beta chains from one sample in a study of T cells after yellow fever vaccination. TCRdb reprocessed the 5' RACE reads via MiXCR and lists one record per CDR3 protein. The table has 300,000 to 350,000 distinct CDR3 sequences, around 4.1% seen once. Source: PBMCs, taken 5 days after the yellow fever booster vaccination. The receptors come from a man between 18 and 29 years old who received the YFV17D yellow fever vaccine. CDR3s include the opening cysteine and the closing phenylalanine or tryptophan. A D gene is named only where the DNA matches it firmly. Rows give clone size only sometimes, using once, few, many, or a class for an expanded clone.

abundance: many
j_gene: TRBJ1-4
d_gene: TRBD1
v_gene: TRBV5-1
CDR3nt: TGCGCCAGCAGACGGGACAGTAATGAAAAACTGTTTTTT
CDR3aa: CASRRDSNEKLFF

abundance: .
j_gene: TRBJ2-5
d_gene: .
v_gene: TRBV6-6
CDR3nt: TGTGCCAGCAGTTACGTCAGAGAGACCCAGTACTTC
CDR3aa: CASSYVRETQYF

abundance: few
j_gene: TRBJ2-5
d_gene: TRBD1
v_gene: TRBV20-1
CDR3nt: TGCAGTGCTCCGACAGGGGGCCAAGAGACCCAGTACTTC
CDR3aa: CSAPTGGQETQYF

abundance: few
j_gene: TRBJ2-7
d_gene: TRBD1
v_gene: TRBV5-1
CDR3nt: TGCGCCAGCAGCGTGGACAGGAGCTACGAGCAGTACTTC
CDR3aa: CASSVDRSYEQYF

abundance: few
j_gene: TRBJ1-1
d_gene: .
v_gene: TRBV4-1
CDR3nt: TGCGCCAGCAGCCAAGTATGGCAACCGCGCGCTGAAGCTTTCTTT
CDR3aa: CASSQVWQPRAEAFF

abundance: few
j_gene: TRBJ1-2
d_gene: TRBD1
v_gene: TRBV5-1
CDR3nt: TGCGCCAGCAGCTTGGCTCTAGGGACAGGGGATGGCTACACCTTC
CDR3aa: CASSLALGTGDGYTF

abundance: many
j_gene: TRBJ2-7
d_gene: .
v_gene: TRBV7-2
CDR3nt: TGTGCCAGCAGCTTAGATCGGGCCGAGCAGTACTTC
CDR3aa: CASSLDRAEQYF

abundance: many
j_gene: TRBJ2-3
d_gene: .
v_gene: TRBV5-6
CDR3nt: TGTGCCAGCAGCTTGGGCCCCGGGACACCGAGGACAGATACGCAGTATTTT
CDR3aa: CASSLGPGTPRTDTQYF

abundance: few
j_gene: TRBJ2-1
d_gene: .
v_gene: TRBV6-1
CDR3nt: TGTGCCAGCGAGGGACGTGAGCAGTTCTTC
CDR3aa: CASEGREQFF

abundance: many
j_gene: TRBJ1-2
d_gene: .
v_gene: TRBV20-1
CDR3nt: TGCAGTGCTATGCCCGTTGGCTACACCTTC
CDR3aa: CSAMPVGYTF

abundance: .
j_gene: TRBJ1-1
d_gene: TRBD1
v_gene: TRBV20-1
CDR3nt: TGCAGTGCTAGGGAGGGGGCCTTAAACACTGAAGCTTTCTTT
CDR3aa: CSAREGALNTEAFF

abundance: many
j_gene: TRBJ1-1
d_gene: TRBD1
v_gene: TRBV5-1
CDR3nt: TGCGCCAGCAGCGTTACCGGGACAGTGGGCACTGAAGCTTTCTTT
CDR3aa: CASSVTGTVGTEAFF

abundance: .
j_gene: TRBJ1-2
d_gene: .
v_gene: TRBV5-1
CDR3nt: TGCGCCAGCAGCTTGGCGGGTACCCCCTATGGCTACACCTTC
CDR3aa: CASSLAGTPYGYTF

abundance: few
j_gene: TRBJ2-2
d_gene: .
v_gene: TRBV5-1
CDR3nt: TGCGCCAGCAGCTGGAACCCCGGGCCCGGGGAGCTGTTTTTT
CDR3aa: CASSWNPGPGELFF

abundance: many
j_gene: TRBJ2-2
d_gene: .
v_gene: TRBV20-1
CDR3nt: TGCAGTGCTAGATGGGTCGGCGGGACCGGGGAGCTGTTTTTT
CDR3aa: CSARWVGGTGELFF

abundance: few
j_gene: TRBJ1-6
d_gene: .
v_gene: TRBV6-5
CDR3nt: TGTGCCAGCAGTTACGGGACCTTACGGCATAATTCACCCCTCCACTTT
CDR3aa: CASSYGTLRHNSPLHF